The clone carrying this TCR beta chain was counted a single time. No antigen is known for it. This entry belongs to a study of cytomegalovirus exposure and HLA in healthy donors. Study-wide points: Some TCR beta chains (164 of them) were listed as cytomegalovirus-associated. For TCR beta chains, V- and J-gene trimming was later linked to a missense DCLRE1C variant.

Germline V gives CDR1 GTSNPN, CDR2 SVGIG (reference sequence). CDR3 size: 15 residues. V dropped 5 bases and J dropped 0; count of bases not matched to a gene: 9. The PCR made use of 60 Vbeta and 13 Jbeta primers. The method was immunoSEQ multiplex PCR; TCRdb's version includes in-frame clones alone and lacks a portion of them. This sample yields some 170,000 clones, of which approximately 80% are seen a single time; 1.5% to 2% belongs to the top ten. The V call is TRBV30, the J call TRBJ1-1, with 7 nucleotides matching TRBD1. Sample: PBMCs. The sequence was collected from a woman under 40 in good health and CMV-seronegative. The CDR3 coding sequence is TGTGCCTGGGTAGGGGGCCTCTTTATGAACACTGAAGCTTTCTTT. Protein: CAWVGGLFMNTEAFF.